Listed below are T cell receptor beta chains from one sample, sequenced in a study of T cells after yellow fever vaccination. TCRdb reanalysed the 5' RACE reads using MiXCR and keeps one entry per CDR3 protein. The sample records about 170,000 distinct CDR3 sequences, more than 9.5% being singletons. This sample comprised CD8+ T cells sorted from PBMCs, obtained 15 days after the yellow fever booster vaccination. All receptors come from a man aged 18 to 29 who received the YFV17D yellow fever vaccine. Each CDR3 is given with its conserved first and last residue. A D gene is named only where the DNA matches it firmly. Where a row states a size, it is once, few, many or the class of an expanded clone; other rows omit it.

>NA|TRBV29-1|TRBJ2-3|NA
TGCAGCGCCTGGACTTCCCTCGCGGATACGCAGTATTTT
CSAWTSLADTQYF
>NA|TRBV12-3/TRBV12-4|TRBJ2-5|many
TGTGCCAGCAGTTTCCCGGGACTGAGAGAAGGAGAGACCCAGTACTTC
CASSFPGLREGETQYF
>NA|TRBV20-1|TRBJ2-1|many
TGCAGTGCTAGTGGTCGGGGGCCCTACAATGAGCAGTTCTTC
CSASGRGPYNEQFF
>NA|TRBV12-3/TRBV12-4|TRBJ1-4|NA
TGTGCCAGCAGTCCCCCCCCCGGAACTAATGAAAAACTGTTTTTT
CASSPPPGTNEKLFF
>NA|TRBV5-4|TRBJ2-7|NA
TGTGCCAGCAGCTTCGCGGGACGGATCTACGAGCAGTACTTC
CASSFAGRIYEQYF
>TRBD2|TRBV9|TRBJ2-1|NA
TGTGCCAGCAGCGTTACTAGCGGGGAGGAGCAGTTCTTC
CASSVTSGEEQFF
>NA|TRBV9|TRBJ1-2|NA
TGTGCCAGCAGCGTAGCTACGATGGGCTACACCTTC
CASSVATMGYTF
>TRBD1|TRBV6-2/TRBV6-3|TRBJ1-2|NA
TGTGCCAGCAGCCGATTCGGGACAGACTACTATGGCTACACCTTC
CASSRFGTDYYGYTF
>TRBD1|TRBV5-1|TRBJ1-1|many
TGCGCCAGCAGCTTAGCAGGGGGCAAGGGCACTGAAGCTTTCTTT
CASSLAGGKGTEAFF
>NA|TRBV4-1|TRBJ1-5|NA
TGCGCCAGCAGCCAACCCGGGGCTATCAATCAGCCCCAGCATTTT
CASSQPGAINQPQHF
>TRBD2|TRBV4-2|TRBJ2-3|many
TGTGCCAGCAGCCGGCCCCCTAGCGGGGGCACAGATACGCAGTATTTT
CASSRPPSGGTDTQYF
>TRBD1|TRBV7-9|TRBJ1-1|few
TGTGCCAGCAGCTTTAGACAGGGGAACACTGAAGCTTTCTTT
CASSFRQGNTEAFF
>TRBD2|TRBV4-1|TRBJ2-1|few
TGCGCCAGCAGCCAAGATAGCACACTAGCGCACTCCTACAATGAGCAGTTCTTC
CASSQDSTLAHSYNEQFF
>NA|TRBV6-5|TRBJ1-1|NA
TGTGCCAGCAGTTACTCATTCCTATCTGAAGCTTTCTTT
CASSYSFLSEAFF
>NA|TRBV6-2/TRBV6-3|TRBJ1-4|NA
TGTGCCAGCAGAAAGGGGACGGAGGATGAAAAACTGTTTTTT
CASRKGTEDEKLFF
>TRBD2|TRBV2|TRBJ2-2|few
TGTGCCAGCACGCAGCGGGGGATCACCGGGGAGCTGTTTTTT
CASTQRGITGELFF
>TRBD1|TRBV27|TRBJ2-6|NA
TGTGCCAGCAGTCCCGACAGGGCTGGGGCCAACGTCCTGACTTTC
CASSPDRAGANVLTF
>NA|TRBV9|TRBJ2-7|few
TGTGCCAGCAGCGTAGCTCCGAGGGGCGAGCAGTACTTC
CASSVAPRGEQYF
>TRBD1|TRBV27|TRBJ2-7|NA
TGTGCCAGCAGTTTATCGGGACAGGGAACCTACGAGCAGTACTTC
CASSLSGQGTYEQYF
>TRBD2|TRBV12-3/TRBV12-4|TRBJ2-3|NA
TGTGCCAGCAGACTAGCGGGGGGGGCAGATACGCAGTATTTT
CASRLAGGADTQYF
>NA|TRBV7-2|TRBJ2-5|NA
TGTGCCAGCAGCTTGCTCGGGCGGGGACTCCAAGAGACCCAGTACTTC
CASSLLGRGLQETQYF
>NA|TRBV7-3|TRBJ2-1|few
TGTGCCAGCAGCTTAGAGGGTCCGGTATACAATGAGCAGTTCTTC
CASSLEGPVYNEQFF
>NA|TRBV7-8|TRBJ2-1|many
TGTGCCAGCAGCTTAAAAGGTGGGACCCCCAATGAGCAGTTCTTC
CASSLKGGTPNEQFF
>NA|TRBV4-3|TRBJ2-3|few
TGCGCCAGCAGCCAAGCCCTCGTCGCGACAGATACGCAGTATTTT
CASSQALVATDTQYF
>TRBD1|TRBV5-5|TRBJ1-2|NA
TGTGCCAGCAGCTTGGACAGGGGGAACTATGGCTACACCTTC
CASSLDRGNYGYTF
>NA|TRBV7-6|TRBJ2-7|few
TGTGCCAGCAGTATGGGGAGATATTCCTACGAGCAGTACTTC
CASSMGRYSYEQYF
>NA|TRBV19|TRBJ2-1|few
TGTGCCAGTAGTATAGGATTCGGCAGGGTGGTAAACAATGAGCAGTTCTTC
CASSIGFGRVVNNEQFF
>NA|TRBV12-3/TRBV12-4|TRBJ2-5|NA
TGTGCCAGCAGACGGGGGAGGGAGACCCAGTACTTC
CASRRGRETQYF
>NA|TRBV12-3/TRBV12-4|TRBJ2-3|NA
TGTGCCAGCAGTTTTTGGGCAGATACGCAGTATTTT
CASSFWADTQYF
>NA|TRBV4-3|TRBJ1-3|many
TGCGCCAGCAGCCTAGGTACAGCCTCTGGAAACACCATATATTTT
CASSLGTASGNTIYF
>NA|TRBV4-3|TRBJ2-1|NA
TGCGCCAGCAGCCAATCAGGGGTCACCTACAATGAGCAGTTCTTC
CASSQSGVTYNEQFF
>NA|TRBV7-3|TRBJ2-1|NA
TGTGCCAGCAGCTTACGACCGGGGGAATTCGACAATGAGCAGTTCTTC
CASSLRPGEFDNEQFF
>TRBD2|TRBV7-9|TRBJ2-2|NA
TGTGCCAGCAGCTCCACCCTTGTGACTAGCAGGTCCGGGGAGCTGTTTTTT
CASSSTLVTSRSGELFF
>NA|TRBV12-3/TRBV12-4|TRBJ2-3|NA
TGTGCCAGCAGTGATCCTTTAAGCTCTGCAGATACGCAGTATTTT
CASSDPLSSADTQYF
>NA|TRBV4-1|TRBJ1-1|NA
TGCGCCAGCAGCCAGGGCCCGGGGGGGAACACTGAAGCTTTCTTT
CASSQGPGGNTEAFF
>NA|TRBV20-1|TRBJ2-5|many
TGCAGTGCTAGGGTCCTTCAGGGAGAGACCCAGTACTTC
CSARVLQGETQYF
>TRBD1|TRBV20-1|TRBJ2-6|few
TGCAGTGCCCTCCGGGACAGACCCTCTGGGGCCAACGTCCTGACTTTC
CSALRDRPSGANVLTF
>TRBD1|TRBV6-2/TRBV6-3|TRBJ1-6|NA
TGTGCCAGCAGGACCCGGGACAGGGATAATTCACCCCTCCACTTT
CASRTRDRDNSPLHF
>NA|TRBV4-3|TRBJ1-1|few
TGCGCCAGCAGCCTCCGGTGGTCTATGAACACTGAAGCTTTCTTT
CASSLRWSMNTEAFF
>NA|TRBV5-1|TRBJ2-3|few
TGCGCCAGCAGCTCCACTCTTGACACAGATACGCAGTATTTT
CASSSTLDTDTQYF
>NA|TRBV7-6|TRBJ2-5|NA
TGTGCCAGCAACCAGTTAGAGGAGACCCAGTACTTC
CASNQLEETQYF
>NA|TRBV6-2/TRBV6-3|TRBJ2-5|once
TGTGCCAGCAGTTACTGGGGGAAGGAAGAGACCCAGTACTTC
CASSYWGKEETQYF
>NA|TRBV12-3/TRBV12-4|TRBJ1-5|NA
TGTGCCAGCAGTTTGGCCGGGGGCGGTCAGCCCCAGCATTTT
CASSLAGGGQPQHF
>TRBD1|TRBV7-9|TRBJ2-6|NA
TGTGCCAGCAGTTCGACAGGGTCCGGGAGGGCCAACGTCCTGACTTTC
CASSSTGSGRANVLTF
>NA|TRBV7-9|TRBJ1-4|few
TGTGCCAGCAGCGAGCCGGGCGTGGGGAGAGGTGAAAAACTGTTTTTT
CASSEPGVGRGEKLFF
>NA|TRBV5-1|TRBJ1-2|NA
TGCGCCAGCAGCTCATGGGAGAACTATGGCTACACCTTC
CASSSWENYGYTF